This T cell receptor (beta chain) derives from a study of T cells in Graves' hyperthyroidism and ophthalmopathy. Study-wide results and caveats: Before onset, by a median of approximately 6.8 months, the model predicted ophthalmopathy. Researchers found most expanded thyroid clonotypes above 0.001 in blood as well. Using 13 V-J features, a model discriminated ophthalmopathy from stable hyperthyroidism.

This clonotype has at least ten counts. Its antigen is not known. Diagnosis relied on clinical symptoms, serum thyroxine and TRAb, thyroid ultrasound and orbital computed tomography. Amplification yielded TCR beta CDR3 regions, with RNA transcripts as the source. Initially, a first-round RT-PCR of the TCR CDR3 employed the HTBI primer set. Each CDR3 protein gets one entry after TCRdb re-called the multiplex PCR reads with MiXCR. The sample has roughly 500,000 distinct CDR3 sequences, approximately 48% seen once. V gave up 5 bases and J gave up 2 bases, with 16 bases separating them. Germline assignment: CDR1 SGHTA and CDR2 FQGNSA. The CDR3 loop spans 15 amino acids.

Specimen: peripheral blood or thyroid tissue (not recorded which). The chain uses TRBV7-2 and TRBJ2-7; D possibly corresponds to TRBD2 (6 bases). This sequence originates from an adult woman with Graves' disease, either hyperthyroidism or ophthalmopathy (not recorded which). In nucleotides, the CDR3 is TGTGCCAGCAGCCCGCGAAGCGGGCGAACCTACGAGCAGTACTTC. This translates into CASSPRSGRTYEQYF.